This T cell receptor (beta chain) originates from a study of cytomegalovirus exposure and HLA in healthy donors. It was with 60 Vbeta and 13 Jbeta primers that the PCR ran. Sequencing was performed with immunoSEQ multiplex PCR; in TCRdb, only in-frame clones are kept and a portion is missing. The data hold around 170,000 clones, with 70% to 85% observed a single time. This CDR3 contains 14 residues. CDR1 is SGHDT and CDR2 is YYEEEE in the germline V gene. With 4 bases removed from V and 2 bases from J, the gap between germline ends came to 13 bases. This clone has only a few counts. The rearrangement uses TRBV5-6 and TRBJ2-7; tentative D call: TRBD1 (5 bases). Sequenced material: PBMCs. This clonotype was sampled from a man younger than 30 in good health and CMV-seronegative. The CDR3 region is CASSRGQQAYEQYF. The CDR3 nucleotides are TGTGCCAGCAGCCGCGGACAACAGGCCTACGAGCAGTACTTC.